This TCR beta chain was documented in a study of cytomegalovirus exposure and HLA in healthy donors. Sequenced by immunoSEQ multiplex PCR; TCRdb stores in-frame clones only, minus some. The table has 70,000 to 80,000 clones, around 94% seen once. This CDR3 region has 13 residues. Germline V gene lookup returns CDR1 SGHTA and CDR2 FQGNSA. The germline V and J ends were trimmed by 3 bases and 6 bases, with 11 bases remaining between them. The chain links TRBV7-2 to TRBJ1-2; D is undetermined. Sequencing was carried out using PBMCs. The sequence was collected from a woman aged 18-29 years in good health and CMV-seropositive. DNA of the CDR3: TGTGCCAGCAGCTTTTCCTCGGAGCATGGCTACACCTTC. This encodes CASSFSSEHGYTF. The whole variable domain, filled in from reference TRBV7-2 and TRBJ1-2, reads GAGVSQSPSNKVTEKGKDVELRCDPISGHTALYWYRQSLGQGLEFLIYFQGNSAPDKSGLPSDRFSAERTGGSVSTLTIQRTQQEDSAVYLCASSFSSEHGYTFGSGTRLTVV.